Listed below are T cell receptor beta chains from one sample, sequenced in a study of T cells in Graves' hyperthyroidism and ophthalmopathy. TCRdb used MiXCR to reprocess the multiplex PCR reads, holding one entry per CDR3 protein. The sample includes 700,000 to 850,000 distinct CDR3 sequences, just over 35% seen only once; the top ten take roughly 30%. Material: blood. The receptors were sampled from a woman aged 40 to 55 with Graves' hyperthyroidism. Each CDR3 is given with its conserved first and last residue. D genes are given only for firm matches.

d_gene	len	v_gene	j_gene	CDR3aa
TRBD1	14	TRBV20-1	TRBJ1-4	CSARAGTGDEKLFF
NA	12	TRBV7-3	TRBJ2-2	CASSFPPGELFF
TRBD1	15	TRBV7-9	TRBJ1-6	CASTLNRTGNSPLHF
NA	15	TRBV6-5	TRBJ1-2	CASSESVAEDYGYTF
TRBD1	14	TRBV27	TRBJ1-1	CASSINRGNTEAFF
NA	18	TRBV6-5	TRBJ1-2	CASSYSRPGALLNYGYTF
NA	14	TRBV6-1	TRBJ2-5	CASSESGLPETQYF
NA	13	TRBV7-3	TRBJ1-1	CASSLGTGSEAFF
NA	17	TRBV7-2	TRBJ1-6	CASNLPRGPPGNSPLHF
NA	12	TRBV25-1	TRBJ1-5	CASSFWNQPQHF